A single sample gave rise to the 13 T cell receptor beta chains below, sequenced in a study of tissue T cells after allogeneic stem cell transplantation. Repertoires were generated with immunoSEQ multiplex PCR, while TCRdb's copy carries only in-frame clones and drops some. The sample lists 8,800 or so clones, over 40% seen once, with under 9% in the top ten. Time point specified: mouse harvest day 7 after allogeneic transplant. Mouse grafts combined 10^7 T-cell-depleted bone marrow cells with 10^6 splenic CD5+ T cells. Sequenced material: gut tissue. The receptors originated from a female BALB/c mouse given C57BL/6 T cells with graft-versus-host disease after an allogeneic hematopoietic cell transplant.

By frequency in the sample, this clone is medium-sized. Germline and genes here are mouse. The CDR3 end lies 1 residue beyond the end of the read and is filled in from the germline J gene. The chain uses TRBV19 and TRBJ2-1, with a weak D call TRBD2 (6 bases). The CDR3 totals 13 residues. V shed 4 bases and J shed 7 bases, with 12 bases lying between them. CDR1 and CDR2 (germline): FNHDT, SITEND (reference sequence). The CDR3 loop reads CASSLLGWAEQFF. CDR3 DNA (partial): TGTGCCAGCAGTCTCCTGGGGTGGGCTGAGCAGTTC.

Turning to this clone: Mouse germline and gene names are used. The CDR3 end is not reached by the read, which stops 1 residue before it; the germline J gene fills it in. The chain uses TRBV26 and TRBJ2-3; D unresolved. The CDR3 length is 13 residues. Germline V lookup: CDR1 KGHPV, CDR2 FQNQEV (reference sequence). V was clipped by 4 bases and J by 1 base, with 6 bases between them. The sequenced part of the CDR3 DNA is TGTGCCAGCAGTCCCGGGCGTGCAGAAACGCTGTAT. Amino acid sequence: CASSPGRAETLY. The whole CDR3 reads CASSPGRAETLYF. The whole variable domain, filled in from reference TRBV26 and TRBJ2-3, reads NSKVIQTPRYLVKGQGQKAKMRCIPEKGHPVVFWYQQNKNNEFKFLINFQNQEVLQQIDMTEKRFSAECPSNSPCSLEIQSSEAGDSALYLCASSPGRAETLYFGSGTRLTVL.

In its sample, this clone was seen a few times. Genes here carry mouse names. The read comes to an end 1 residue before the CDR3 does, leaving the germline J gene to fill in the end. The genes are TRBV26 and TRBJ1-4, with 7 bases matching TRBD1. Germline CDR1 and CDR2: KGHPV and FQNQEV (reference sequence). Trimming cost V 2 bases and J 12 bases; bases outside gene matches: 0. The CDR3 has 11 amino acids. CDR3 bases read: TGTGCCAGCAGTCTGGACAGGGGATTATTT. Encoded protein: CASSLDRGLF. The whole CDR3 reads CASSLDRGLFF.

Regarding this clone: All gene names here are mouse names. Read sequence stops 1 residue before the CDR3 end, and the germline J gene provides the missing end. V and J are TRBV13-3 and TRBJ2-4; 13 bases map to TRBD2. J lost 5 bases, V lost 5 bases, and 8 bases had no gene match. Germline CDR1 and CDR2: NNHDY and SYVADS. The length of the CDR3 is 16 residues. CDR3 region: CASSLRDWGGRNTLYF. The part of the CDR3 DNA that was read is TGTGCCAGCAGCCTCCGGGACTGGGGGGGTCGAAACACCTTGTAC.

This clone occurred a few times. Gene names follow the mouse nomenclature. The read ends 1 residue shy of where the CDR3 ends; the end is completed using the germline J gene. This chain connects TRBV26 to TRBJ2-1, with D unresolved. This CDR3 region has 13 residues. The germline V and J ends were trimmed by 6 bases and 1 base, with 7 bases remaining between them. CDR1 is KGHPV and CDR2 is FQNQEV in the germline V gene (reference sequence). The CDR3 protein is CASRSQNYAEQFF. CDR3 bases read: TGTGCCAGCAGAAGCCAGAACTATGCTGAGCAGTTC.

As for this clone: Gene names are mouse gene names. The missing CDR3 end, 1 residue past where the read stops, is filled in from the germline J gene. V and J are TRBV31 and TRBJ2-1; possibly TRBD1 for D (5 bases). Germline lookup yields CDR1 GKSSPN and CDR2 SITVG. The CDR3 runs 15 residues. V was trimmed by 1 base and J by 3 bases, leaving 13 bases between them. The CDR3 region is CAWSPPRVLYAEQFF. The DNA read from the CDR3 is TGTGCCTGGAGTCCTCCCAGGGTTCTCTATGCTGAGCAGTTC.

About this clone itself: Germline and genes here are mouse. Read sequence stops 1 residue before the CDR3 end, and the germline J gene provides the missing end. This CDR3 is also generated by other DNA sequences in the sample. The gene calls are TRBV26 and TRBJ1-2; D is uncertain. V was trimmed by 3 bases and J by 0 bases, leaving 5 bases between them. This CDR3 comprises 13 residues. CDR1 KGHPV and CDR2 FQNQEV come from the germline V gene (reference sequence). CDR3 bases read: TGTGCCAGCAGTCTCAGTACAAACTCCGACTACACC. Residues: CASSLSTNSDYT. The complete CDR3 sequence is CASSLSTNSDYTF.

Comment on this clone: The genes and germline here are from mouse. Read sequence stops 1 residue before the CDR3 end, and the germline J gene provides the missing end. The chain combines TRBV26 with TRBJ2-2; D is unresolved. V dropped 4 bases and J dropped 2 bases, with 5 bases sitting between them. The CDR3 totals 13 residues. Germline V gene data show CDR1 as KGHPV and CDR2 as FQNQEV (reference sequence). The CDR3 protein is CASSRHNTGQLYF. The sequenced CDR3 bases are TGTGCCAGCAGTCGACATAACACCGGGCAGCTCTAC.

As concerns this clone: All gene names here are mouse names. The CDR3 spells CGASDWGGYEQYF. Incomplete CDR3 DNA: TGTGGTGCTAGTGACTGGGGGGGCTATGAACAGTAC. This chain uses TRBV20 with TRBJ2-7, with 11 bases aligning to TRBD2. The read halts 1 residue ahead of the CDR3 end, with the missing end drawn from the germline J gene. CDR3 length: 13 residues. J lost 3 bases, V lost 3 bases, and 1 base had no gene match. Germline V gene sequence: CDR1 GFQATS, CDR2 STVNSAI.

The sample holds one count of this clone. Germline and genes: mouse. With the read ending 1 residue before the CDR3 end, the germline J gene is used to fill in that end. The chain carries TRBV26 and TRBJ1-6, with TRBD1 matching over 7 bases. TRBJ1-6 is an open reading frame whose function is uncertain. Per germline, CDR1 KGHPV and CDR2 FQNQEV (reference sequence). V lost 4 bases, J lost 7 bases, and 4 bases stayed unmatched. The CDR3 covers 14 residues. Partial CDR3 DNA: TGTGCCAGCAGTCACAGGGGAGAGAATTCGCCCCTCTAC. The encoded protein is CASSHRGENSPLY. In full, the CDR3 is CASSHRGENSPLYF.

A word on this clone: Genes and germline are mouse. The CDR3 is cut off 1 residue early in the read; its end comes from the germline J gene. The chain links TRBV23 to TRBJ2-1; the table gives TRBD1 as D, unverified against the DNA. Per germline, CDR1 KGHTA and CDR2 FQNQQP. CDR3 length: 13 amino acids. CDR3 loop: CSSSRTDYAEQFF. The part of the CDR3 DNA that was read is TGCTCCAGCAGTCGAACAGACTATGCTGAGCAGTTC. Looking up the rest from reference TRBV23 and TRBJ2-1 gives the full variable domain: DAAVTQKPRYLIKMKGQEAEMKCIPEKGHTAVFWYQQKQSKELKFLIYFQNQQPLDQIDMVKERFSAVCPSSSLCSLGIRTCEAEDSALYLCSSSRTDYAEQFFGPGTRLTVL.

This clone appeared a few times. Mouse gene names apply. The read ends 1 residue before the CDR3 terminus; that terminus is restored from the germline J gene. The rearrangement links TRBV26 to TRBJ2-7; 9 nucleotides line up with TRBD1. V lost 3 bases to trimming and J lost 2 bases; unmatched junction nucleotides: 2. CDR1 and CDR2 from the germline V gene are KGHPV and FQNQEV (reference sequence). The CDR3 is 14 amino acids. Incomplete CDR3 DNA: TGTGCCAGCAGTCTTGGGACAGGGCCCTATGAACAGTAC. Translation: CASSLGTGPYEQY. The full CDR3 protein reads CASSLGTGPYEQYF.

This clone was recorded only once. Genes and germline are mouse. The sequenced fragment ends 1 residue before the CDR3 boundary, so the rest is inferred from the germline J gene. The gene calls are TRBV3 and TRBJ2-4, with D possibly matching TRBD1 (6 bases). The V gene lost 3 bases and the J gene lost 4 bases, with 8 bases spanning the gap. The CDR3 is 13 amino acids. From germline, CDR1 is SNHLY and CDR2 FYNGKV (reference sequence). This CDR3 reads CASSLGQKNTLYF. Partial CDR3 DNA: TGTGCCAGCAGCTTGGGACAAAAAAACACCTTGTAC.